This T cell receptor beta chain is drawn from a study of T cell responses to AZD1222 COVID-19 vaccine. Germline V gene lookup returns CDR1 SNHLY and CDR2 FYNNEI. V dropped 3 bases and J dropped 5 bases, with 14 bases sitting between them. The CDR3 has 15 residues. As to this clone: The antigen remains undetermined.

Generated by immunoSEQ multiplex PCR, the TCRdb table keeps only in-frame clones and is missing some. Of about 150,000 clones listed, about 92% are singletons. General study findings and limits: Breadth and depth of Spike-specific TCRs rose after two AZD1222 doses. Just a handful of people given AZD1222 tested seropositive at baseline.

The sequences come from peripheral blood, collected on day 0 of AZD1222 vaccination. The sequence was collected from an adult in good health. The chain links TRBV2 to TRBJ1-5; no reliable D call. CDR3: CASSDLAGAHQPQHF. For the CDR3, the DNA is TGTGCCAGCAGTGATTTGGCAGGCGCCCATCAGCCCCAGCATTTT. Complete variable domain (other parts from reference TRBV2 and TRBJ1-5): EPEVTQTPSHQVTQMGQEVILRCVPISNHLYFYWYRQILGQKVEFLVSFYNNEISEKSEIFDDQFSVERPDGSNFTLKIRSTKLEDSAMYFCASSDLAGAHQPQHFGDGTRLSIL.